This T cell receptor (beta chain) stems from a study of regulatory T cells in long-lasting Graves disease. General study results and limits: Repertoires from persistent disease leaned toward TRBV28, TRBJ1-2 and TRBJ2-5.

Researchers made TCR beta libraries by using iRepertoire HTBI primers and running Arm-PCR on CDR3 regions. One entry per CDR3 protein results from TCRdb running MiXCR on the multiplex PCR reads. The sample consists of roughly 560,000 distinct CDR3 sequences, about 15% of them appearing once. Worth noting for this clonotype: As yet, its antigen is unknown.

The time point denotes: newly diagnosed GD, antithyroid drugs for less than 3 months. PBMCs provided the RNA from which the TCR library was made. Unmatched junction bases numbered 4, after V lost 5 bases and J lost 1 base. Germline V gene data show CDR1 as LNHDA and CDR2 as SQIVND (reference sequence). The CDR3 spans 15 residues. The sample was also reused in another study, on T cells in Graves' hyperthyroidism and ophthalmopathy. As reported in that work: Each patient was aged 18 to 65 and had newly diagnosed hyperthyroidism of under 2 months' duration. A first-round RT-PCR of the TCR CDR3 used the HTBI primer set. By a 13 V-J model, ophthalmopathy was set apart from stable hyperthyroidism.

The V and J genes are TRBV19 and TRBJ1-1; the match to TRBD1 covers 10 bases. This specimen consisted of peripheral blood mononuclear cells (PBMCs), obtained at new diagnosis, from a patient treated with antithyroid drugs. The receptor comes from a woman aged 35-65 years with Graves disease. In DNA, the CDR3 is TGTGCCAGTAGTGCCTGGACAGGGGGGAACACTGAAGCTTTCTTT. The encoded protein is CASSAWTGGNTEAFF.